The clone carrying this TCR beta chain was found a few times. Its target is not known. The data belong to a study of T cells after yellow fever vaccination. Study observations and caveats: Post-booster reappearance was seen for most primary-vaccination clones (roughly 96% CD4, 80% to 90% CD8).

After removal of 5 bases from V and 7 bases from J, the junction contained 10 bases not matched to a gene. CDR3 length equals 16 residues. Germline V lookup: CDR1 SGHDT, CDR2 YYEEEE. In making TCR cDNA, 5'RACE template switching added a universal primer site and UMIs to it. MiXCR, applied by TCRdb to the 5' RACE reads, yields one record per CDR3 protein. The table includes about 260,000 distinct CDR3 sequences, 13% detected once. This TCR was sampled from a young man who received the YFV17D yellow fever vaccine. The sequenced sample was CD4+ T cells sorted from PBMCs, obtained 45 days after the yellow fever booster vaccination. The chain uses TRBV5-6 and TRBJ2-3, with TRBD2 identical over 13 bases. The CDR3 region has the DNA TGTGCCAGCAGTCTACGGACTAGCGGGAGCATGCATACGCAGTATTTT. This translates into CASSLRTSGSMHTQYF.